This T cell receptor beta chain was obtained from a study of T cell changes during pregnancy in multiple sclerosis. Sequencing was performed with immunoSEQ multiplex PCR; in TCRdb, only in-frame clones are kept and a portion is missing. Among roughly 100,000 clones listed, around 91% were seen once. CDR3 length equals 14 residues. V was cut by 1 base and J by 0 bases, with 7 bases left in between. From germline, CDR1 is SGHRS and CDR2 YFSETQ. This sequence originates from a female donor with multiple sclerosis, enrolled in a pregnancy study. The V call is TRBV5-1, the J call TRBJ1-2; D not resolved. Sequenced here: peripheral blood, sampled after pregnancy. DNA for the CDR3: TGCGCCAGCAGCTTGAATTCGGCTAACTATGGCTACACCTTC. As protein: CASSLNSANYGYTF. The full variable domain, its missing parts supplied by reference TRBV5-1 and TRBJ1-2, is KAGVTQTPRYLIKTRGQQVTLSCSPISGHRSVSWYQQTPGQGLQFLFEYFSETQRNKGNFPGRFSGRQFSNSRSEMNVSTLELGDSALYLCASSLNSANYGYTFGSGTRLTVV.